The 20 T cell receptor beta chains below were found in one sample sequenced in a study of CD8+CD57+ T cells in acquired aplastic anemia. Individuals selected for sequencing had exhibited CD8+CD57+ cell expansion on flow cytometry. It was genomic DNA that served as the template for profiling TCR beta VDJ and CDR3. TCRdb independently ran MiXCR on the reads; one entry per CDR3 protein. The sample carries 120,000 or so distinct CDR3 sequences, approximately 40% recorded once. Sequenced: sorted CD4+, CD8+, or CD8+CD57+ T cells (not recorded which) from PBMCs. The receptors were gathered from a human donor with aplastic anemia.

This clonotype occurred many times. The gene calls are TRBV19 and TRBJ2-3, with TRBD1 as a possible D gene (7 bases). The CDR3 covers 15 residues. CDR1 LNHDA and CDR2 SQIVND come from the germline V gene (reference sequence). The V end lost 4 bases, the J end lost 4 bases, and 15 bases lay between the germline ends. The CDR3 DNA is TGTGCCAGTAGTAGGGGGGACAGATACCCAGATACGCAGTATTTT. It codes for CASSRGDRYPDTQYF.

This clonotype was detected many times. This sequence joins TRBV7-9 and TRBJ2-6; TRBD1 is a possible D gene (6 bases). Per germline, CDR1 SEHNR and CDR2 FQNEAQ (reference sequence). This CDR3 has 15 amino acids. The V end was cut by 9 bases, the J end by 2 bases, with 14 bases between. The CDR3 protein is CASQLGTTGANVLTF. The DNA for the CDR3 is TGTGCCAGTCAACTCGGGACAACTGGGGCCAACGTCCTGACTTTC.

For this clonotype: A read error may be the cause here, since a much bigger clone is one base away. The chain joins TRBV7-6 to TRBJ2-7, with unresolved D. Germline V CDR1 and CDR2: SGHVS, FNYEAQ. Trimming removed 9 bases from V and 7 bases from J, with 25 bases in between. The CDR3 consists of 15 residues. In DNA, the CDR3 is TGTGCCAGTAACCAGGACGGCCTATCCTACAATGAGCAGTACTTC. Translated, it gives CASNQDGLSYNEQYF.

The rearrangement uses TRBV29-1 and TRBJ2-3; D remains unclear. The CDR3 spans 13 residues. CDR1 is SQVTM and CDR2 is ANQGSEA in the germline V gene. The V and J ends lost 5 bases and 2 bases respectively, with 11 bases between them. CDR3 protein: CSVQPVATDTQYF. In DNA form, the CDR3 reads TGCAGCGTTCAACCGGTAGCCACAGATACGCAGTATTTT.

This clonotype qualifies as medium-sized. The rearrangement joins TRBV24-1 to TRBJ1-6; no clear D. The length of the CDR3 is 14 residues. V dropped 2 bases and J dropped 7 bases, with 8 bases sitting between them. CDR1 and CDR2 from the germline V gene are KGHDR and SFDVKD. The CDR3, as DNA: TGTGCCACCAGTGATTCGAGGCGGAATTCACCCCTCCACTTT. It encodes CATSDSRRNSPLHF.

Note on this clonotype: A read error may explain this, as a much larger clone is one base away. The V and J genes are TRBV2 and TRBJ2-7; unclear D gene. Trimming left V 5 bases short and J 5 bases short, with 22 bases between. Germline values: CDR1 SNHLY, CDR2 FYNNEI. The CDR3 is made up of 16 amino acids. CDR3 sequence reads: CASSFPLTWWKDEQYF. The CDR3 DNA follows: TGTGCCAGCAGTTTTCCCCTGACATGGTGGAAAGACGAGCAGTACTTC.

There are many counts of this clonotype. The chain has TRBV7-2 and TRBJ2-1, with 7 bases fitting TRBD1. Losses at the gene ends were 0 bases for V and 5 bases for J; bases not matched to a gene: 13. Germline V CDR1 and CDR2: SGHTA, FQGNSA. CDR3 length equals 18 residues. The CDR3 nucleotides read TGTGCCAGCAGCTTAGCCCCGGGCAGGGGGATTCTGAACAATGAGCAGTTCTTC. Amino acid sequence: CASSLAPGRGILNNEQFF.

This clonotype was counted at least ten times. The rearrangement joins TRBV19 to TRBJ1-2; 7 bases line up with TRBD1. The CDR3 runs to 14 residues. CDR1 LNHDA and CDR2 SQIVND come from the germline V gene (reference sequence). The V and J ends lost 5 bases and 2 bases, in that order; junction bases with no gene match: 5. CDR3 sequence reads: CASSSKTGNYGYTF. The CDR3 DNA follows: TGTGCCAGTAGTTCCAAGACAGGGAACTATGGCTACACCTTC.

This clonotype was seen only once. The chain is built from TRBV20-1 and TRBJ1-6, with 9 bases aligning to TRBD1. CDR1 is DFQATT and CDR2 is SNEGSKA in the germline V gene (reference sequence). With V trimmed by 6 bases and J by 3 bases, 12 bases remained unmatched. The CDR3 consists of 17 residues. CDR3 protein: CSAPDRGGYGYNSPLHF. CDR3 in DNA: TGCAGTGCCCCGGACAGGGGTGGCTATGGCTATAATTCACCCCTCCACTTT.

The V call is TRBV10-3, the J call TRBJ2-5; D is unresolved. The J call may be mistaken, given a closer DNA end match to TRBJ2-7. Germline-derived CDR1 and CDR2 are ENHRY and SYGVKD. This CDR3 spans 11 amino acids. Here the CDR3 reads CAAGFGHEQYF. DNA of the CDR3: TGTGCCGCAGGCTTCGGGCACGAGCAGTACTTC.

This clonotype was found many times. The gene calls are TRBV6-4 and TRBJ1-6; TRBD1 is a possible D gene (5 bases). V lost 6 bases to trimming and J lost 4 bases, with 19 bases between them. The V gene's germline CDR1 is MRHNA and CDR2 SNTAGT. The CDR3 sequence is 17 residues long. CDR3 in amino acids: CASRVSAGLAYNSPLHF. DNA for the CDR3: TGTGCCAGCAGGGTCTCGGCAGGGCTTGCTTATAATTCACCCCTCCACTTT.

In this sample, this clonotype turned up once. The V gene is TRBV20-1, the J gene TRBJ1-5, with TRBD1 matching over 10 bases. The V and J ends lost 6 bases and 3 bases, in that order; junction bases with no gene match: 5. CDR3 size: 14 residues. Germline V gene data show CDR1 as DFQATT and CDR2 as SNEGSKA (reference sequence). The CDR3 DNA reads TGCAGTGCCACGACAGGGGGCAACAATCAGCCCCAGCATTTT. Its protein is CSATTGGNNQPQHF.

Regarding this clonotype: This clone may be a read error of a much larger clone one base away. V usage is TRBV7-9 and J usage is TRBJ2-7; TRBD1 matches at 9 bases. With V trimmed by 5 bases and J by 9 bases, 14 bases remained unmatched. This CDR3 region has 15 residues. Per germline, CDR1 SEHNR and CDR2 FQNEAQ (reference sequence). CDR3 nucleotide sequence: TGTGCCAGCAGCCCCATTGGGGACAGGGCCCACGGGCAGTACTTC. This encodes CASSPIGDRAHGQYF.

The V gene is TRBV11-2, the J gene TRBJ2-2, with 8 bases fitting TRBD2. V lost 5 bases and J lost 6; bases outside the gene matches: 14. In germline, CDR1 is SGHAT, CDR2 FQNNGV. The CDR3 sequence is 17 residues long. The CDR3: CASSIRLAGGPPGELFF. In nucleotides, the CDR3 is TGTGCCAGCAGCATACGCCTTGCGGGGGGCCCCCCCGGGGAGCTGTTTTTT.

As regards this clonotype: A much bigger clone sits one base away, suggesting this may be a read error. The chain recombines TRBV2 with TRBJ1-5; D remains ambiguous. Germline values: CDR1 SNHLY, CDR2 FYNNEI. CDR3 length: 13 residues. CDR3 protein: CAGSLGHATLQHF. Written as DNA, the CDR3 is TGTGCCGGCAGTTTGGGCCATGCGACCCTCCAGCATTTT.

V and J are TRBV10-3 and TRBJ1-2, with TRBD1 matching 9 bases. The V gene's germline CDR1 is ENHRY and CDR2 SYGVKD. CDR3 length equals 14 residues. V lost 6 bases, J lost 4 bases, and 6 bases stayed unmatched. The CDR3 sequence is CAIRGTGLVYGYTF. The CDR3 DNA is TGTGCCATCAGGGGGACAGGGCTCGTCTATGGCTACACCTTC.

This clonotype was counted at least ten times. The chain recombines TRBV19 with TRBJ1-1; TRBD1 matches at 7 bases. The ends lost 4 bases at V and 4 bases at J; junction bases unmatched: 3. Germline loops: CDR1 LNHDA, CDR2 SQIVND (reference sequence). The CDR3 spans 13 residues. Written as DNA, the CDR3 is TGTGCCAGTAGTAAGCAGGGGGGCACTGAAGCTTTCTTT. Amino acid sequence: CASSKQGGTEAFF.

In its sample, this clonotype was seen a few times. The V gene is TRBV12-3 or TRBV12-4, the J gene TRBJ1-1; D is perhaps TRBD1 (6 bases). Trimming removed 1 base at V and 4 bases at J, with 10 bases between. The CDR3 is 14 amino acids. The CDR3 here is CASSLVRGGTEAFF. The CDR3 coding sequence is TGTGCCAGCAGTTTAGTTAGGGGGGGCACTGAAGCTTTCTTT.

The sample holds many counts of this clonotype. The chain recombines TRBV7-2 with TRBJ1-1; 11 nucleotides match TRBD1. Losses at the gene ends were 5 bases for V and 5 bases for J; bases not matched to a gene: 7. The CDR3 runs 15 residues. Germline CDR1 reads SGHTA; CDR2 reads FQGNSA. The CDR3: CASSTKDRGRTEAFF. CDR3 nucleotides: TGTGCCAGCAGCACAAAGGACAGGGGGCGAACTGAAGCTTTCTTT.

With respect to this clonotype: This may be a read error, as it is one base from a much larger clone. The chain joins TRBV6-5 to TRBJ1-1; D unresolved. CDR3 length: 14 residues. Germline-derived CDR1 and CDR2 are MNHEY and SVGAGI. The CDR3 here is CANSFSMRNTEAFF. CDR3 nucleotide sequence: TGTGCCAACAGTTTTAGTATGCGGAACACTGAAGCTTTCTTT.